These T cell receptor beta chains were read from a single sample in a study of vaccination effects on CD4 cells after COVID-19. These receptors' antigens are unknown. Profiling relied on immunoSEQ multiplex PCR, and the TCRdb table lists in-frame clones only, not all of them. The sample has 65,000 to 80,000 clones; 60% to 80% are singletons. The sample in question was CD4+ T cells from PBMCs cultured without peptide, obtained before COVID-19 vaccination. These receptors all stem from a human donor who received a COVID-19 vaccine. The CDR3 runs from the conserved cysteine through the conserved F or W. A D gene is named only where the DNA matches it firmly. Some rows mark clone size as missing; the rest say once, few, many or name a class of expanded clone.

d_call: -; clone_size: few; j_call: TRBJ1-2; v_call: TRBV14; cdr3_aa: CASSHQPGPPYGYTF; cdr3_nt: TGTGCCAGCAGCCACCAACCGGGACCCCCATATGGCTACACCTTC
d_call: -; clone_size: -; j_call: TRBJ2-2; v_call: TRBV6-5; cdr3_aa: CASSYDASNTGELFF; cdr3_nt: TGTGCCAGCAGTTATGACGCATCAAACACCGGGGAGCTGTTTTTT
d_call: TRBD1; clone_size: -; j_call: TRBJ2-3; v_call: TRBV24-1; cdr3_aa: CATSGTGPDTQYF; cdr3_nt: TGTGCCACCAGCGGGACAGGCCCAGATACGCAGTATTTT
d_call: TRBD1; clone_size: few; j_call: TRBJ1-2; v_call: TRBV5-1; cdr3_aa: CASSSGTGSNYGYTF; cdr3_nt: TGCGCCAGCAGTTCCGGGACAGGGTCGAACTATGGCTACACCTTC
d_call: -; clone_size: -; j_call: TRBJ1-2; v_call: TRBV5-8; cdr3_aa: CASSFRVYGYTF; cdr3_nt: TGTGCCAGCAGCTTCCGCGTCTATGGCTACACCTTC
d_call: TRBD1; clone_size: -; j_call: TRBJ1-2; v_call: TRBV7-2; cdr3_aa: CASSLVDRGLGYTF; cdr3_nt: TGTGCCAGCAGCTTAGTGGACAGGGGGCTAGGCTACACCTTC
d_call: -; clone_size: -; j_call: TRBJ2-5; v_call: TRBV10-3; cdr3_aa: CAISDLETQYF; cdr3_nt: TGTGCCATCAGTGACCTAGAGACCCAGTACTTC
d_call: TRBD1; clone_size: -; j_call: TRBJ1-2; v_call: TRBV5-1; cdr3_aa: CASSPGTGGYGYTF; cdr3_nt: TGCGCCAGCAGCCCCGGGACAGGGGGGTATGGCTACACCTTC
d_call: -; clone_size: -; j_call: TRBJ2-6; v_call: TRBV6-5; cdr3_aa: CASRWSPGANVLTF; cdr3_nt: TGTGCCAGCAGGTGGTCGCCAGGGGCCAACGTCCTGACTTTC
d_call: -; clone_size: -; j_call: TRBJ2-3; v_call: TRBV3-1/TRBV3-2; cdr3_aa: CASSQSGTSTDTQYF; cdr3_nt: TGTGCCAGCAGCCAATCTGGGACAAGCACAGATACGCAGTATTTT
d_call: TRBD1; clone_size: -; j_call: TRBJ1-1; v_call: TRBV15; cdr3_aa: CATSTRQGMNTEAFF; cdr3_nt: TGTGCCACCAGCACACGACAGGGAATGAACACTGAAGCTTTCTTT
d_call: TRBD2; clone_size: -; j_call: TRBJ2-3; v_call: TRBV6-5; cdr3_aa: CASSYRAGGTDTQYF; cdr3_nt: TGTGCCAGCAGTTACCGAGCGGGGGGCACAGATACGCAGTATTTT
d_call: -; clone_size: once; j_call: TRBJ2-4; v_call: TRBV30; cdr3_aa: CAWSRDQITGTLAKNIQYF; cdr3_nt: TGTGCCTGGAGTCGCGATCAGATAACCGGGACCCTAGCCAAAAACATTCAGTACTTC
d_call: -; clone_size: few; j_call: TRBJ1-1; v_call: TRBV5-1; cdr3_aa: CASSPTRGDPTEAFF; cdr3_nt: TGCGCCAGCAGCCCTACGCGGGGGGACCCCACTGAAGCTTTCTTT
d_call: -; clone_size: once; j_call: TRBJ1-1; v_call: TRBV6-5; cdr3_aa: CASNISPGGTEAFF; cdr3_nt: TGTGCCAGCAATATCTCTCCGGGGGGCACTGAAGCTTTCTTT
d_call: -; clone_size: -; j_call: TRBJ2-2; v_call: TRBV19; cdr3_aa: CASSTGYLKWSGELFF; cdr3_nt: TGTGCCAGTAGTACAGGGTACCTAAAGTGGTCCGGGGAGCTGTTTTTT
d_call: -; clone_size: -; j_call: TRBJ1-3; v_call: TRBV6-1; cdr3_aa: CASSEASPYYSDSGNTIYF; cdr3_nt: TGTGCCAGCAGTGAAGCGAGTCCATACTACAGCGACTCTGGAAACACCATATATTTT
d_call: -; clone_size: -; j_call: TRBJ2-1; v_call: TRBV6-5; cdr3_aa: CASKGRRDEQFF; cdr3_nt: TGTGCCAGCAAGGGCAGGAGGGATGAGCAGTTCTTC
d_call: -; clone_size: few; j_call: TRBJ1-2; v_call: TRBV6-5; cdr3_aa: CASRDIREVYGYTF; cdr3_nt: TGTGCCAGCAGGGATATCAGGGAGGTTTATGGCTACACCTTC
d_call: TRBD1; clone_size: few; j_call: TRBJ1-1; v_call: TRBV5-1; cdr3_aa: CASSWAPGTGVGEAFF; cdr3_nt: TGCGCCAGCAGCTGGGCCCCCGGGACAGGGGTCGGTGAGGCTTTCTTT
d_call: -; clone_size: -; j_call: TRBJ2-5; v_call: TRBV3-1/TRBV3-2; cdr3_aa: CASSNTRGETQYF; cdr3_nt: TGTGCCAGCAGCAATACTAGAGGGGAGACCCAGTACTTC
d_call: -; clone_size: -; j_call: TRBJ1-5; v_call: TRBV9; cdr3_aa: CASSASQGSNQPQHF; cdr3_nt: TGTGCCAGCAGCGCCAGTCAGGGAAGCAATCAGCCCCAGCATTTT
d_call: TRBD1; clone_size: -; j_call: TRBJ2-5; v_call: TRBV19; cdr3_aa: CATYRGETQYF; cdr3_nt: TGTGCCACTTACAGGGGAGAGACCCAGTACTTC
d_call: -; clone_size: -; j_call: TRBJ2-2; v_call: TRBV24-1; cdr3_aa: CATSSLLSGELFF; cdr3_nt: TGTGCCACTTCGAGTTTGTTGTCCGGGGAGCTGTTTTTT
d_call: -; clone_size: -; j_call: TRBJ1-4; v_call: TRBV29-1; cdr3_aa: CSVDRGVNGKLFF; cdr3_nt: TGCAGCGTTGATCGAGGAGTGAATGGAAAACTGTTTTTT
d_call: -; clone_size: -; j_call: TRBJ1-1; v_call: TRBV5-1; cdr3_aa: CASSSRQMNTEAFF; cdr3_nt: TGCGCCAGCAGCTCACGACAAATGAACACTGAAGCTTTCTTT
d_call: -; clone_size: few; j_call: TRBJ2-1; v_call: TRBV5-1; cdr3_aa: CASMPGSTYNEQFF; cdr3_nt: TGCGCCAGCATGCCGGGGTCGACCTACAATGAGCAGTTCTTC
d_call: TRBD2; clone_size: -; j_call: TRBJ2-3; v_call: TRBV28; cdr3_aa: CATERGGGTGTQYF; cdr3_nt: TGTGCCACCGAACGGGGCGGGGGAACGGGTACGCAGTATTTT
d_call: -; clone_size: -; j_call: TRBJ1-2; v_call: TRBV6-5; cdr3_aa: CASSLAGDYGYTF; cdr3_nt: TGTGCCAGCAGCCTAGCCGGGGACTATGGCTACACCTTC
d_call: TRBD1; clone_size: -; j_call: TRBJ1-4; v_call: TRBV19; cdr3_aa: CASSTTGGGNEKLFF; cdr3_nt: TGTGCCAGTAGTACGACAGGGGGCGGGAATGAAAAACTGTTTTTT
d_call: -; clone_size: -; j_call: TRBJ1-1; v_call: TRBV7-3; cdr3_aa: CASSPKGLSPLNTEAFF; cdr3_nt: TGTGCCAGCAGCCCCAAGGGACTTTCCCCCCTGAACACTGAAGCTTTCTTT
d_call: -; clone_size: -; j_call: TRBJ2-3; v_call: TRBV6-2/TRBV6-3; cdr3_aa: CASSYSDVDTQYF; cdr3_nt: TGTGCCAGCAGTTACTCCGACGTAGATACGCAGTATTTT
d_call: TRBD2; clone_size: -; j_call: TRBJ2-3; v_call: TRBV7-2; cdr3_aa: CASSSYLAGFTDTQYF; cdr3_nt: TGTGCCAGCAGCTCCTACCTAGCGGGGTTCACAGATACGCAGTATTTT
d_call: -; clone_size: -; j_call: TRBJ2-1; v_call: TRBV7-8; cdr3_aa: CASSLDRGTLSYNEQFF; cdr3_nt: TGTGCCAGCAGCTTAGACCGAGGGACATTATCCTACAATGAGCAGTTCTTC
d_call: TRBD2; clone_size: once; j_call: TRBJ2-1; v_call: TRBV27; cdr3_aa: CASSFWRGANEQFF; cdr3_nt: TGTGCCAGCAGTTTTTGGCGGGGGGCCAATGAGCAGTTCTTC
d_call: -; clone_size: -; j_call: TRBJ1-4; v_call: TRBV6-1; cdr3_aa: CASSEAGSLMRKLFF; cdr3_nt: TGTGCCAGCAGTGAAGCGGGAAGTTTAATGAGGAAACTGTTTTTT